This paragraph covers one TCR beta chain sequence. The clone's antigen remains unknown. The record has no base qualities; no much larger clone is one base away. This sample is drawn from a study of blood T cell repertoires in COVID-19 (dated by TCRdb to 2018 to 2021). The study in broad terms: Samples covering the acute and convalescent phases of COVID-19 were provided by collaborators in the United States, Italy and Spain. The prospective study material was composed of cDNA or gDNA derived from T cells, B-cell-depleted T cells, or PBMCs. Deeply sampled blood TCRbeta repertoires from subjects exposed to, actively infected with, or recovered from COVID-19 were included in the dataset. A freely available public database, intended as a resource for researchers studying the immune response to SARS-CoV-2, is where the repertoires were released. The samples were drawn from two sources: the first 160 participants of the ongoing ImmuneRACE study, and fewer than 1,500 subjects contributed by 6 global collaborators. Nearly every sample came with metadata listing a de-identified subject ID, COVID-19 status, age in years and sex. Where available, HLA class I and class II types were obtained from metadata supplied by the sample provider rather than from assay-based typing.

The CDR3 holds 13 amino acids from the cysteine to the phenylalanine. Only the CDR3 part of the read is kept: 39 bases, read in frame from the first base. Deletion took 8 bases off V and 2 bases off J, with a span of 11 bases between the germline ends. Sequences MNHEY (CDR1) and SMNVEV (CDR2) are obtained from the germline V gene (reference sequence). Study-wide conclusions, independent of this receptor: Clinical and demographic metadata were provided uncurated, with the amount varying by source and participant.

At one collaborating source in Seattle, patients were enrolled during active infection and were followed longitudinally through the course of disease. The collaborating institutions used their own protocols to collect whole blood in K2EDTA tubes. Collaborator samples were shipped for TCRbeta analysis as frozen whole blood, isolated PBMCs, or DNA extracted from either sample type. TCRbeta CDR3 regions were amplified from genomic DNA by means of the immunoSEQ Assay, a bias-controlled multiplex PCR. Regarding the original processing steps: The number of nucleated cells in each sample was estimated from the amplification of reference gene primers within the assay. To quantify the absolute abundance of each unique TCRbeta CDR3 rearrangement, sequence reads were collapsed and filtered. For each sample, productive Simpson clonality was calculated as the square root of Simpson's diversity index across productive rearrangements. TCRdb mirrors the immuneACCESS table, restricted to in-frame sequences. Some clones are absent from its copies; in checked studies, under half trace to an unresolved V gene, and the reason for the others is unknown. That table furnishes V, J and clone size, whereas the DNA furnished D and trimming. The sample table lists nearly 95,000 clones, around 74% of them with a count of one. The ten largest clones take up around 4% of the sample.

Sequenced sample: peripheral blood. This receptor was taken from a man in his 70s with COVID-19, enrolled during active disease. The rearrangement combines TRBV27 with TRBJ2-3; TRBD2 is a weak D gene call, 7 bases matching. The nucleotide sequence reads TGTGCCAGCCGAGGGGGGGCCACAGATACGCAGTATTTT. Translation gives CASRGGATDTQYF.